These 14 T cell receptor beta chains were sequenced from one sample in a study of technical replicates of blood from a handful of donors. Repertoires were generated with immunoSEQ multiplex PCR, while TCRdb's copy carries only in-frame clones and drops some. The sample includes roughly 82,000 clones, 95% to 96% of them seen just once. Sequencing used T cells isolated from PBMCs. These receptors all stem from a human donor in good health.

The J gene is TRBJ2-1, the V gene TRBV12-5; no clear D. CDR3 size: 12 residues. Trimming cost V 0 bases and J 10 bases, with 7 bases left between them. CDR1 and CDR2 (germline): LGHNT, FRNRAP. CDR3 nucleotides: TGTGCTAGTGGTTTGGTACGGCGGGAGCAGTTCTTC. Its translation is CASGLVRREQFF.

The rearrangement joins TRBV4-3 to TRBJ1-1, with D hard to call. Germline loops: CDR1 LGHNA, CDR2 YSLEER. This CDR3 spans 13 amino acids. V shed 2 bases and J shed 4 bases, with 8 bases lying between them. CDR3 sequence reads: CASSQNFLTEAFF. The CDR3 nucleotides read TGCGCCAGCAGCCAAAACTTTCTCACTGAAGCTTTCTTT.

The V and J genes are TRBV5-1 and TRBJ2-5; tentative D call: TRBD1 (5 bases). Germline V gene lookup returns CDR1 SGHRS and CDR2 YFSETQ. The V gene lost 0 bases and the J gene lost 0 bases, with 6 bases spanning the gap. CDR3 size: 14 residues. The CDR3, as DNA: TGCGCCAGCAGCTTGGCAGGGTACCAAGAGACCCAGTACTTC. Protein sequence: CASSLAGYQETQYF.

The J gene is TRBJ2-7, the V gene TRBV2; TRBD1 matches at 9 bases. Germline V gene data show CDR1 as SNHLY and CDR2 as FYNNEI. The CDR3 length is 15 residues. The ends lost 4 bases at V and 3 bases at J; junction bases unmatched: 7. CDR3 amino acids: CASSASGQGIYEQYF. CDR3 sequence (DNA): TGTGCCAGCAGTGCTTCGGGACAGGGAATCTACGAGCAGTACTTC.

The chain joins TRBV10-3 to TRBJ1-1, with a weak D call TRBD1 (5 bases). In germline, CDR1 is ENHRY, CDR2 SYGVKD. CDR3 size: 14 residues. The V and J ends lost 3 bases and 1 base respectively, with 9 bases between them. This chain's CDR3 is CAISERGWNTEAFF. CDR3 DNA: TGTGCCATCAGTGAAAGGGGCTGGAACACTGAAGCTTTCTTT.

This sequence joins TRBV7-9 and TRBJ2-1; D possibly corresponds to TRBD1 (6 bases). The CDR3 totals 15 residues. The ends were cut back, 7 bases at V and 8 bases at J, with 21 bases in the middle. Looked up from germline, CDR1 is SEHNR and CDR2 is FQNEAQ (reference sequence). This CDR3 is CASTWGQGSSDEQFF. The CDR3 nucleotides are TGTGCCAGCACTTGGGGGCAGGGTTCGTCAGATGAGCAGTTCTTC.

This clone has just one count. This chain's CDR3 is CASSRGQVNEKLFF. The CDR3 DNA sequence: TGCGCCAGCAGCCGAGGACAAGTTAATGAAAAACTGTTTTTT. This sequence joins TRBV5-1 and TRBJ1-4; a weak D match, TRBD1 (5 bases). V was shortened by 4 bases and J by 4 bases, with 11 bases between the two germline ends. The length of the CDR3 is 14 residues. Looked up from germline, CDR1 is SGHRS and CDR2 is YFSETQ.

V is TRBV6-6 and J is TRBJ2-5, with D maybe TRBD2 (5 bases). Germline CDR1 reads MNHNY; CDR2 reads SVGAGI (reference sequence). The CDR3 spans 14 residues. Between the trimmed V and J ends, which lost 6 bases and 2 bases, there was a span of 13 bases. CDR3 in amino acids: CASSRTGKQETQYF. CDR3 nucleotide sequence: TGTGCCAGCAGCCGGACTGGGAAGCAAGAGACCCAGTACTTC.

The rearrangement links TRBV5-1 to TRBJ2-7; 11 bases are a match to TRBD2. J lost 7 bases, V lost 5 bases, and 11 bases had no gene match. Germline CDR1 reads SGHRS; CDR2 reads YFSETQ. There are 15 residues in the CDR3. The CDR3 is CASRQGLAVGGEQYF. CDR3 sequence (DNA): TGCGCCAGCAGACAGGGACTAGCGGTGGGAGGGGAGCAGTACTTC.

V and J are TRBV9 and TRBJ1-2, with D possibly TRBD1 on 5 matching bases. The germline V gene has CDR1 SGDLS and CDR2 YYNGEE. V was cut by 5 bases and J by 3 bases, with 8 bases left in between. The CDR3 has 12 residues. This chain's CDR3 is CASSGTDYGYTF. CDR3 sequence (DNA): TGTGCCAGCAGTGGGACTGACTATGGCTACACCTTC.

This clone was counted a single time. J is TRBJ2-7 and V is TRBV4-1; TRBD2 aligns across 10 bases. V lost 0 bases to trimming and J lost 6 bases; unmatched junction nucleotides: 8. The CDR3 contains 16 residues. Germline V gene data show CDR1 as MGHRA and CDR2 as YSYEKL. CDR3 nucleotide sequence: TGCGCCAGCAGCCAAGATAACAGCGGGAGGGCCGTCGAGCAGTACTTC. Translation: CASSQDNSGRAVEQYF.

This clone appeared once. This chain uses TRBV7-2 with TRBJ2-7; D perhaps matches TRBD1 (5 bases). The CDR3 totals 14 residues. V was pared by 7 bases and J by 1 base, with 14 bases between. Germline CDR1 is SGHTA and CDR2 is FQGNSA. CDR3 sequence: CASTPRASSYEQYF. The CDR3 nucleotides read TGTGCCAGCACTCCCAGGGCTTCTTCCTACGAGCAGTACTTC.

This rearrangement joins TRBV18 to TRBJ1-5; D perhaps matches TRBD1 (5 bases). CDR3 size: 15 residues. The germline V and J ends were trimmed by 5 bases and 4 bases, with 15 bases remaining between them. The V gene's germline CDR1 is KGHSH and CDR2 LQKENI. CDR3 protein: CASSITTGENQPQHF. The CDR3 DNA follows: TGTGCCAGCTCAATTACTACAGGCGAAAATCAGCCCCAGCATTTT.

This chain uses TRBV28 with TRBJ2-7; TRBD1 agrees at 7 bases. CDR1 is MDHEN and CDR2 is SYDVKM in the germline V gene. This CDR3 has 17 amino acids. With 2 bases clipped from V and 2 bases from J, the junction kept 12 bases outside the gene matches. The CDR3 reads CASSLIGDSLYTYEQYF. In DNA, the CDR3 is TGTGCCAGCAGTTTAATTGGGGACAGCCTCTATACCTACGAGCAGTACTTC.